The 12 T cell receptor beta chains below all came from one sample that was sequenced in a study of cytomegalovirus exposure and HLA in healthy donors. 13 Jbeta primers and 60 Vbeta primers were used for the PCR. TCRdb keeps only in-frame clones here, not all; method: immunoSEQ multiplex PCR. The table has around 150,000 clones, about 75% seen once. The sequenced sample was PBMCs. These receptors came from a female donor in good health and CMV-seronegative.

V and J are TRBV27 and TRBJ1-1; no definite D call. Deletions cut 2 bases from V and 4 bases from J, with 8 bases between. Germline V gene lookup returns CDR1 MNHEY and CDR2 SMNVEV (reference sequence). The CDR3 is 13 residues long. The CDR3 spells CASSLPSGTEAFF. CDR3 in DNA: TGTGCCAGCAGTTTACCCTCGGGCACTGAAGCTTTCTTT.

The gene calls are TRBV27 and TRBJ2-7; the D gene is possibly TRBD2 (5 bases). The germline gives CDR1 MNHEY, CDR2 SMNVEV (reference sequence). V was clipped by 2 bases and J by 0 bases, with 8 bases between them. The CDR3 has 14 amino acids. CDR3 in amino acids: CASSLLGNSYEQYF. The DNA for the CDR3 is TGTGCCAGCAGTTTACTCGGGAACTCCTACGAGCAGTACTTC.

The chain recombines TRBV29-1 with TRBJ1-1, with 9 positions matching TRBD1. CDR3 length: 13 amino acids. Germline-derived CDR1 and CDR2 are SQVTM and ANQGSEA. After removal of 0 bases from V and 9 bases from J, the junction contained 5 bases not matched to a gene. This CDR3 is CSVEEGQGPKAFF. The CDR3 coding sequence is TGCAGCGTTGAAGAGGGACAGGGCCCCAAAGCTTTCTTT.

J is TRBJ2-5 and V is TRBV30; 9 positions agree with TRBD1. The CDR3 sequence is 14 residues long. Per germline, CDR1 GTSNPN and CDR2 SVGIG (reference sequence). The V and J ends lost 1 base and 2 bases, in that order; junction bases with no gene match: 2. CDR3 sequence (DNA): TGTGCCTGGAGTGCGGGACAGGGACAAGAGACCCAGTACTTC. This translates into CAWSAGQGQETQYF.

The chain combines TRBV13 with TRBJ2-7, with 9 bases identical to TRBD1. This CDR3 has 15 residues. Looked up from germline, CDR1 is PRHDT and CDR2 is FYEKMQ (reference sequence). V lost 4 bases and J lost 5; bases outside the gene matches: 9. The CDR3 bases are TGTGCCAGCAGCTCCCCGGGACAGGGACATCACGAGCAGTACTTC. Translation: CASSSPGQGHHEQYF.

This chain's CDR3 is CASSTEPGGKTEAFF. The DNA of the CDR3 is TGTGCCAGCAGCACAGAACCGGGGGGTAAAACTGAAGCTTTCTTT. The chain employs TRBV13 and TRBJ1-1; possibly TRBD1 for D (5 bases). The CDR3 runs to 15 residues. V lost 5 bases, J lost 5 bases, and 18 bases lay in between. Germline V gives CDR1 PRHDT, CDR2 FYEKMQ (reference sequence).

The V call is TRBV29-1, the J call TRBJ2-7; 9 nucleotides agree with TRBD1. The V gene end was trimmed by 6 bases and the J gene end by 2 bases; junction bases not matched to a gene: 14. In germline, CDR1 is SQVTM, CDR2 ANQGSEA. This CDR3 has 16 residues. CDR3 DNA: TGCAGCGTCCCACACCAAACCGGGACAGGGCCCTACGAGCAGTACTTC. Translated, it gives CSVPHQTGTGPYEQYF.

This clone was seen more than once but under ten times. The chain links TRBV6-1 to TRBJ2-7, with 9 bases matching TRBD1. The CDR3 length is 15 residues. Germline V CDR1 and CDR2: MNHNS, SASEGT. The J segment lost 4 bases and the V segment lost 3 bases, leaving 7 bases of the junction unmatched. DNA of the CDR3: TGTGCCAGCAGTGAGCAACGACAGGGGGGATACGAGCAGTACTTC. Protein product: CASSEQRQGGYEQYF.

The rearrangement links TRBV5-1 to TRBJ2-1, with D possibly matching TRBD2 (5 bases). Trimming shortened V by 1 base and J by 0 bases, and 11 bases separated the two germline ends. The CDR3 runs to 16 residues. Germline V gene lookup returns CDR1 SGHRS and CDR2 YFSETQ. CDR3: CASSLQERSSYNEQFF. Here the CDR3 DNA reads TGCGCCAGCAGCTTGCAAGAGCGGAGCTCCTACAATGAGCAGTTCTTC.

The chain combines TRBV14 with TRBJ2-6, with D possibly TRBD1 on 6 matching bases. V lost 0 bases and J lost 0, with 21 bases in between. Looked up from germline, CDR1 is SGHDN and CDR2 is FVKESK. CDR3 length equals 21 residues. CDR3 region: CASSQDRPRQDLLSGANVLTF. The CDR3 bases are TGTGCCAGCAGCCAAGATCGCCCTAGACAGGATCTCCTCTCTGGGGCCAACGTCCTGACTTTC.

The rearrangement uses TRBV29-1 and TRBJ2-2, with 7 bases fitting TRBD1. V shed 5 bases and J 4 bases; nucleotides not matched to a gene: 7. CDR3 length equals 14 residues. The germline gives CDR1 SQVTM, CDR2 ANQGSEA. Here the CDR3 reads CSVRGGSGTGELFF. In nucleotides, the CDR3 is TGCAGCGTTCGAGGGGGCAGCGGCACCGGGGAGCTGTTTTTT.

The chain is built from TRBV6-5 and TRBJ1-1; no reliable D call. Germline V lookup: CDR1 MNHEY, CDR2 SVGAGI. V shed 2 bases and J shed 7 bases, with 14 bases lying between them. This CDR3 is built from 14 residues. CDR3 in amino acids: CASSYRSRVSEAFF. CDR3 bases: TGTGCCAGCAGTTACCGGTCTCGTGTTAGTGAAGCTTTCTTT.